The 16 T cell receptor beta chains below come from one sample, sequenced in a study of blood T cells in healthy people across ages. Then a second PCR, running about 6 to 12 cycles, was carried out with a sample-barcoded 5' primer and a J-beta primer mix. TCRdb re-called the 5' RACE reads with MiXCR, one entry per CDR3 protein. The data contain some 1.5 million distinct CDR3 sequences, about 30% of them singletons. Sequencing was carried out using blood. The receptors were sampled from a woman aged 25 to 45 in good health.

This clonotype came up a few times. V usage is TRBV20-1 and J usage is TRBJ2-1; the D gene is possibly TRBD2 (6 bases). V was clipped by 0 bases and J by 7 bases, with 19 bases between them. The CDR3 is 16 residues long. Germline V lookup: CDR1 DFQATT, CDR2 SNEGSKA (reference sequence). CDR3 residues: CSARDPRGGVDNEQFF. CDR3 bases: TGCAGTGCTAGAGACCCACGAGGCGGGGTGGATAATGAGCAGTTCTTC.

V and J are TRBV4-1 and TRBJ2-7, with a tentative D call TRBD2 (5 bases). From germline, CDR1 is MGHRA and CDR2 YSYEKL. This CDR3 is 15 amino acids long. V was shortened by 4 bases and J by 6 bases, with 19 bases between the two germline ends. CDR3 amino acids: CASSLLAEGLSEQYF. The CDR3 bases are TGCGCCAGCAGCCTCCTTGCAGAGGGATTGAGCGAGCAGTACTTC.

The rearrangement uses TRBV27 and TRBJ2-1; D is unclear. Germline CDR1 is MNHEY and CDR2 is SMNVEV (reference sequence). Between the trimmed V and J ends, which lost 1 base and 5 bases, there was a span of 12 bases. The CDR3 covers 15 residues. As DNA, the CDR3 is TGTGCCAGCAGTTTATATGGGGTGTGGGACAATGAGCAGTTCTTC. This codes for CASSLYGVWDNEQFF.

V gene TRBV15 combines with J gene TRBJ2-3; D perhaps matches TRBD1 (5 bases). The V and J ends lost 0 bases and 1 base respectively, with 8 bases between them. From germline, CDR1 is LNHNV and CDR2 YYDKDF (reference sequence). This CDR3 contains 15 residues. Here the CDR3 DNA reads TGTGCCACCAGCAGAGAACAGGCCGGCACAGATACGCAGTATTTT. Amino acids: CATSREQAGTDTQYF. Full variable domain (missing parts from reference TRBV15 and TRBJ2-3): DAMVIQNPRYQVTQFGKPVTLSCSQTLNHNVMYWYQQKSSQAPKLLFHYYDKDFNNEADTPDNFQSRRPNTSFCFLDIRSPGLGDTAMYLCATSREQAGTDTQYFGPGTRLTVL.

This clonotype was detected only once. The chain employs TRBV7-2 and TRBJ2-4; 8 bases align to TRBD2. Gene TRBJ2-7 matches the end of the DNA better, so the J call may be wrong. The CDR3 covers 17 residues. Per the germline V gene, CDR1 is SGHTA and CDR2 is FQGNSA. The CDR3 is CASSLGGGTRMAYEQYF. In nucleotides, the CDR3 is TGTGCCAGCAGCTTGGGGGGAGGGACTAGGATGGCCTACGAGCAGTACTTC.

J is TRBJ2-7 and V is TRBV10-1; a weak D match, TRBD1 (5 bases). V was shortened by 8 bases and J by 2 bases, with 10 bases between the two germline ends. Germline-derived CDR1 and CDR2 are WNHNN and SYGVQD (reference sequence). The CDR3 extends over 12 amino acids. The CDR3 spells CASLGAPYEQYF. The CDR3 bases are TGCGCCAGCTTAGGGGCCCCCTACGAGCAGTACTTC.

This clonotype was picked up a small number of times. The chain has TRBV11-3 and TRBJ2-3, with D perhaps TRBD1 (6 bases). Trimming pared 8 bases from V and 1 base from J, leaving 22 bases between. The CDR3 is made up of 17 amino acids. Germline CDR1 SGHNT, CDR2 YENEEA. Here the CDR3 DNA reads TGTGCCAGCCCTACGGACAGTCGGGACCTGTGCACAGATACGCAGTATTTT. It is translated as CASPTDSRDLCTDTQYF.

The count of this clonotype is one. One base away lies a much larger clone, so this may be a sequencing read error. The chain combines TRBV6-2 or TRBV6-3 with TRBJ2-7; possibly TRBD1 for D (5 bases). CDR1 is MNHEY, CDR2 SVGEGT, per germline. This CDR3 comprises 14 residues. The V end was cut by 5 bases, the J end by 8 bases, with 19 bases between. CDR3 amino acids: CASSPPTESLKQYF. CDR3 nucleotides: TGTGCCAGCAGTCCGCCGACAGAATCGCTCAAGCAGTACTTC.

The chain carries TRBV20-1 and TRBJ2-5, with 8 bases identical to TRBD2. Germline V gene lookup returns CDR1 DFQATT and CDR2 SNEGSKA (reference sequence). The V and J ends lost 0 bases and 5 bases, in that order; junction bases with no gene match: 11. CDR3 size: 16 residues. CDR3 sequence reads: CSAREAGGADVETQYF. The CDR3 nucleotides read TGCAGTGCTAGAGAGGCCGGGGGGGCCGACGTGGAGACCCAGTACTTC.

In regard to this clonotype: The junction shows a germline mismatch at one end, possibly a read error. Written as DNA, the CDR3 is TGCTCCAGCAGCCAAGATATATGGCCTGGCCCCCCAGTAGATGAAAAACTGTTTTTT. Translating gives CSSSQDIWPGPPVDEKLFF. The genes are TRBV4-1 and TRBJ1-4, with D hard to call. Germline V gives CDR1 MGHRA, CDR2 YSYEKL. The CDR3 sequence is 19 residues long.

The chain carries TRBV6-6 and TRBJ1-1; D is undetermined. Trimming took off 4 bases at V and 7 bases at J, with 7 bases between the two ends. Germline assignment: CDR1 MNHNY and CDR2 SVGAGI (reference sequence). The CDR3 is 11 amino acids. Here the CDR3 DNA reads TGTGCCAGCAGTTCCGGAGATGAAGCTTTCTTT. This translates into CASSSGDEAFF.

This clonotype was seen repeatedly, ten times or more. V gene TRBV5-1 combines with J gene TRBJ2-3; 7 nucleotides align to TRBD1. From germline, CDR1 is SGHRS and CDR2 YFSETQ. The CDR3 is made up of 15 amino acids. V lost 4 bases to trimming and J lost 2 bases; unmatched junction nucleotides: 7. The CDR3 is CASSKQGLLTDTQYF. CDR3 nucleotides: TGCGCCAGCAGCAAACAGGGGCTCCTCACAGATACGCAGTATTTT.

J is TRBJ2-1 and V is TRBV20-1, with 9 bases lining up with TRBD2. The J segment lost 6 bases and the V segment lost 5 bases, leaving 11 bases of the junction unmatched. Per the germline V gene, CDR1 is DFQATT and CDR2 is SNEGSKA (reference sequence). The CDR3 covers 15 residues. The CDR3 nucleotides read TGCAGTGCTCTGCGACCGCGGGAGGGCCTCAATGAGCAGTTCTTC. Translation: CSALRPREGLNEQFF.

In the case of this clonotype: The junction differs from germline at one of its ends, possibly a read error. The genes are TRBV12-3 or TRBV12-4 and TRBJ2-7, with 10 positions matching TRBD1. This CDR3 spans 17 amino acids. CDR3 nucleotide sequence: TGTGCCGGCAGTTGGATGACTAGGACAGGGGGATTCTACGAGCAGTACTTC. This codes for CAGSWMTRTGGFYEQYF.

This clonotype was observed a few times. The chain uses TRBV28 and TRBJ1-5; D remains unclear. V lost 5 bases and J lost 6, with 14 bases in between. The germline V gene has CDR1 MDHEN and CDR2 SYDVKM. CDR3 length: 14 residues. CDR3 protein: CASSEALRGQPQHF. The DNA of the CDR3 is TGTGCCAGCAGTGAGGCTCTACGAGGTCAGCCCCAGCATTTT.

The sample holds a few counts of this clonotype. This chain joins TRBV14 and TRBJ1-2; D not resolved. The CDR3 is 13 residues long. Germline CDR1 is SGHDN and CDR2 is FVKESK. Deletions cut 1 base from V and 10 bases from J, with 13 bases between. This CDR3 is CASSQGVGPHYTF. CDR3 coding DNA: TGTGCCAGCAGCCAAGGGGTCGGCCCTCACTACACCTTC.